This TCR beta chain was sequenced in a study of blood T cells in healthy people across ages. Through a sample-barcoded 5' primer and a J-beta primer mix, a second PCR was run for roughly 6 to 11 cycles. TCRdb called the 5' RACE reads again in MiXCR, with one record for every CDR3 protein. The sample consists of roughly 790,000 distinct CDR3 sequences, roughly 44% of them appearing once. This clonotype was detected many times. This clonotype was obtained from a woman aged 55-69 years in good health. The sample comprised blood.

CDR3 region: CASSQEDKPTDTQYF. In nucleotides, the CDR3 is TGCGCCAGCAGCCAAGAGGATAAGCCCACAGATACGCAGTATTTT. V is TRBV4-3 and J is TRBJ2-3, with no clear D. Trimming took off 0 bases at V and 2 bases at J, with 9 bases between the two ends. The CDR3 totals 15 residues. Germline assignment: CDR1 LGHNA and CDR2 YSLEER.